This TCR beta chain was sequenced for a study of blood T cell repertoires in COVID-19. Study-level information: Sample material is recorded as cDNA or gDNA derived from T cells, B-cell-depleted T cells, or PBMCs.

Seattle patient enrollment occurred during active infection, with longitudinal follow-up thereafter. This CDR3 spans 13 amino acids. V lost 0 bases to trimming and J lost 6 bases, with 9 bases between them. Germline CDR1 MNHNY, CDR2 SVGAGI (reference sequence). Clones were read by immunoSEQ multiplex PCR, and TCRdb kept only the in-frame ones, dropping some. The table has approximately 80,000 clones, around 85% seen once. The sequence was collected from a woman aged 80 or older with COVID-19, enrolled during active disease. This chain joins TRBV6-6 and TRBJ2-7; TRBD1 might be the D (5 bases). Sequences were obtained from peripheral blood. CDR3 loop: CASSYSGRAEQYF. CDR3 nucleotide sequence: TGTGCCAGCAGTTACTCGGGCAGGGCCGAGCAGTACTTC.